This is a list of T cell receptor beta chains from one sample in a study of control samples from healthy donors and cancer patients. Generated by immunoSEQ multiplex PCR, the TCRdb table keeps only in-frame clones and is missing some. In the table there are around 75,000 clones, under 90% of which are singletons. Material for sequencing was blood. The receptors derive from a man in his fifties in good health. Each CDR3 is given with its conserved first and last residue. The D gene is left open where the match is weak. Some rows mark clone size as missing; the rest say once, few, many or name a class of expanded clone.

>TRBV9|-|14|TRBJ1-5|-
CASSQGLGNQPQHF
TGTGCCAGCAGCCAGGGATTAGGCAATCAGCCCCAGCATTTT
>TRBV6-5|-|15|TRBJ1-1|-
CASSYGDTPGAEAFF
TGTGCCAGCAGTTACGGGGACACTCCTGGCGCTGAAGCTTTCTTT
>TRBV10-3|-|16|TRBJ2-2|-
CAISDSAGSNTGELFF
TGTGCCATCAGCGACTCAGCGGGCTCGAACACCGGGGAGCTGTTTTTT
>TRBV3-1/TRBV3-2|TRBD1|14|TRBJ1-2|-
CASSRGQAEPRYTF
TGTGCCAGCAGCCGGGGACAGGCGGAGCCTCGCTACACCTTC
>TRBV7-2|-|15|TRBJ1-1|-
CASSSSGARNTEAFF
TGTGCCAGCAGCTCATCTGGAGCGAGAAACACTGAAGCTTTCTTT
>TRBV5-1|TRBD1|14|TRBJ2-2|-
CASSPQGVTGELFF
TGCGCCAGCAGCCCCCAGGGGGTCACCGGGGAGCTGTTTTTT
>TRBV3-1/TRBV3-2|TRBD2|18|TRBJ2-3|-
CARGEEGPKRGSTDTQYF
TGTGCCCGCGGGGAGGAGGGGCCCAAGCGGGGCAGCACAGATACGCAGTATTTT
>TRBV12-5|TRBD1|15|TRBJ1-2|-
CASGLGDRDYYGYTF
TGTGCTAGTGGTTTGGGGGACAGGGACTACTATGGCTACACCTTC
>TRBV12-5|-|15|TRBJ1-1|-
CASGLVLGGNTEAFF
TGTGCTAGTGGTTTGGTACTAGGTGGGAACACTGAAGCTTTCTTT
>TRBV18|-|13|TRBJ2-7|once
CASSPSIRNEQYF
TGTGCCAGCTCACCGAGCATTCGCAACGAGCAGTACTTC
>TRBV19|-|15|TRBJ2-3|-
CASRGRRTSTDTQYF
TGTGCCAGTAGGGGACGTAGAACTAGCACAGATACGCAGTATTTT
>TRBV7-2|TRBD2|15|TRBJ2-1|-
CASSFQRGTSRMWVF
TGTGCCAGCAGCTTTCAGCGGGGGACTAGCCGGATGTGGGTCTTC
>TRBV28|-|14|TRBJ1-2|-
CASSFDTLFFSYTF
TGTGCCAGCAGTTTTGACACTTTATTCTTTAGCTACACCTTC
>TRBV7-9|TRBD2|16|TRBJ2-5|once
CASSPRSLAGAGTQYF
TGTGCCAGCAGTCCGCGGTCCCTAGCGGGTGCTGGGACCCAGTACTTC
>TRBV28|TRBD1|13|TRBJ1-1|-
CAWTGRGRGEAFF
TGTGCCTGGACGGGGAGGGGGCGAGGAGAAGCTTTCTTT
>TRBV12-3/TRBV12-4|-|13|TRBJ2-7|-
CASSPRVFYEQYF
TGTGCCAGCAGCCCCAGGGTATTCTACGAGCAGTACTTC
>TRBV9|-|14|TRBJ1-4|-
CASSVEGGGEKLFF
TGTGCCAGCAGCGTAGAGGGGGGCGGTGAAAAACTGTTTTTT
>TRBV19|-|15|TRBJ2-3|-
CASSIARMEGDTQYF
TGTGCCAGTAGTATAGCTAGGATGGAGGGAGATACGCAGTATTTT
>TRBV29-1|-|13|TRBJ1-2|-
CSVRLDTSGGYTF
TGCAGCGTACGTCTGGACACTTCTGGTGGCTACACCTTC
>TRBV7-2|-|16|TRBJ2-6|-
CASSLDTAPGANVLTF
TGTGCCAGCAGCTTAGATACAGCTCCTGGGGCCAACGTCCTGACTTTC
>TRBV2|-|11|TRBJ1-2|-
CASSEQYGYTF
TGTGCCAGCAGTGAACAGTATGGCTACACCTTC
>TRBV5-4|-|13|TRBJ1-2|few
CASSLVSADGYTF
TGTGCCAGCAGCTTGGTCAGTGCGGATGGCTACACCTTC
>TRBV28|-|15|TRBJ1-2|many
CASSFSFGGSYGYTF
TGTGCCAGCAGTTTTTCGTTCGGGGGGAGCTATGGCTACACCTTC